Following are 29 T cell receptor beta chains from one sample sequenced in a study of shared clonotypes between healthy human individuals. Assay: immunoSEQ multiplex PCR; the TCRdb copy retains only in-frame clones and omits some. The data hold over 400,000 clones, with over 75% observed a single time. The sequencing input was PBMCs. The receptors here all came from a woman aged 40-49 years in good health. Some clones in this sample may be carry-over from other donors' samples.

The V call is TRBV5-6, the J call TRBJ2-6; D could derive from TRBD1 or TRBD2 (5 bases each). Germline loops: CDR1 SGHDT, CDR2 YYEEEE. Trimming shortened V by 2 bases and J by 13 bases, and 16 bases separated the two germline ends. This CDR3 region has 14 residues. The CDR3 protein is CASSFTGPGSVLTF. The CDR3 DNA sequence: TGTGCCAGCAGCTTTACGGGACCAGGGTCTGTCCTGACTTTC.

The chain carries TRBV7-9 and TRBJ1-1, with 9 bases matching TRBD1. Germline V gene sequence: CDR1 SEHNR, CDR2 FQNEAQ (reference sequence). The V segment lost 5 bases and the J segment 5 bases; nucleotides outside the gene matches: 6. The CDR3 is made up of 14 amino acids. The CDR3 region is CASSRRTGETEAFF. The CDR3 region has the DNA TGTGCCAGCAGCCGTCGGACAGGGGAAACTGAAGCTTTCTTT. Full variable domain (rest looked up from reference TRBV7-9 and TRBJ1-1): DTGVSQNPRHKITKRGQNVTFRCDPISEHNRLYWYRQTLGQGPEFLTYFQNEAQLEKSRLLSDRFSAERPKGSFSTLEIQRTEQGDSAMYLCASSRRTGETEAFFGQGTRLTVV.

The chain combines TRBV28 with TRBJ2-7; D is perhaps TRBD2 (5 bases). Trimming pared 3 bases from V and 2 bases from J, leaving 14 bases between. The CDR3 contains 15 residues. Germline V gene lookup returns CDR1 MDHEN and CDR2 SYDVKM. This chain's CDR3 is CASSLFSGITYEQYF. For the CDR3, the DNA is TGTGCCAGCAGTTTGTTTTCGGGGATCACCTACGAGCAGTACTTC.

V gene TRBV6-1 combines with J gene TRBJ2-1; 9 bases fit TRBD1. The CDR3 consists of 15 residues. V was pared by 5 bases and J by 7 bases, with 9 bases of the junction left unmatched. The germline gives CDR1 MNHNS, CDR2 SASEGT. Here the CDR3 reads CASSRSPGTGNEQFF. The CDR3 DNA follows: TGTGCCAGCAGTCGGAGTCCCGGGACAGGGAATGAGCAGTTCTTC.

This clone was detected only a few times. J is TRBJ2-1 and V is TRBV28; perhaps TRBD2 as D (6 bases). The CDR3 is 11 residues long. The V gene lost 5 bases and the J gene lost 15 bases, with 14 bases spanning the gap. The germline CDR1 and CDR2 sequences are MDHEN and SYDVKM. CDR3 loop: CASSTTSLLFF. The CDR3 DNA reads TGTGCCAGCAGTACCACTAGCTTGTTGTTCTTC.

There are many counts of this clone. The chain combines TRBV4-1 with TRBJ2-5; 10 bases match TRBD2. The germline CDR1 and CDR2 sequences are MGHRA and YSYEKL. The V segment lost 4 bases and the J segment 4 bases; nucleotides outside the gene matches: 9. The CDR3 length is 16 residues. CDR3 sequence: CASSPRLAGPLETQYF. The CDR3 DNA sequence: TGCGCCAGCAGCCCACGACTAGCGGGTCCGCTAGAGACCCAGTACTTC.

About this clone: This may come from a read error, since a much larger clone is one base off. The J gene is TRBJ2-7, the V gene TRBV10-1; D could derive from TRBD1 or TRBD2 (6 bases each). From germline, CDR1 is WNHNN and CDR2 SYGVQD (reference sequence). Trimming left V 6 bases short and J 2 bases short, with 14 bases between. The length of the CDR3 is 14 residues. DNA for the CDR3: TGCGCCAGCAGGGGGGGCGGGAAACCCTACGAGCAGTACTTC. Encoded protein: CASRGGGKPYEQYF.

This clone was detected only a few times. The chain recombines TRBV4-3 with TRBJ2-2; 12 bases align to TRBD1. The V gene's germline CDR1 is LGHNA and CDR2 YSLEER. The V and J ends lost 0 bases and 7 bases, in that order; junction bases with no gene match: 12. The CDR3 is made up of 19 amino acids. CDR3 DNA: TGCGCCAGCAGCCAAGAAGTAGGGGGACAGGGGGCTGGCTACGGGGAGCTGTTTTTT. It codes for CASSQEVGGQGAGYGELFF.

V is TRBV29-1 and J is TRBJ2-1; 15 bases are a match to TRBD2. CDR3 length: 18 amino acids. Germline CDR1 reads SQVTM; CDR2 reads ANQGSEA. With 0 bases clipped from V and 5 bases from J, the junction kept 8 bases outside the gene matches. The DNA of the CDR3 is TGCAGCGTTGAAGATCGGGGGACTAGCGGGAGGCTCCACAATGAGCAGTTCTTC. The encoded protein is CSVEDRGTSGRLHNEQFF.

The chain uses TRBV5-1 and TRBJ2-1; 7 bases fit TRBD1. V gave up 4 bases and J gave up 0 bases; unmatched junction bases: 4. This CDR3 is 15 amino acids long. CDR1 and CDR2 (germline): SGHRS, YFSETQ. This CDR3 is CASSPGTASYNEQFF. In DNA form, the CDR3 reads TGCGCCAGCAGCCCCGGGACAGCCTCCTACAATGAGCAGTTCTTC.

This clone showed up many times. At the DNA level, this CDR3 is encoded by other sequences in the same sample as well. The J gene is TRBJ1-1, the V gene TRBV10-3; 7 nucleotides align to TRBD1. CDR3 length: 13 residues. J lost 3 bases, V lost 9 bases, and 7 bases had no gene match. The germline V gene has CDR1 ENHRY and CDR2 SYGVKD. The CDR3 spells CAIATGSDTEAFF. The CDR3 DNA sequence: TGTGCCATAGCGACAGGGAGTGACACTGAAGCTTTCTTT.

The V and J genes are TRBV11-3 and TRBJ2-5; the D is unclear. The CDR3 sequence is 15 residues long. Trimming shortened V by 1 base and J by 2 bases, and 11 bases separated the two germline ends. Germline V gene lookup returns CDR1 SGHNT and CDR2 YENEEA. CDR3 sequence: CASSLGGAKQETQYF. As DNA, the CDR3 is TGTGCCAGCAGCTTAGGTGGCGCAAAACAAGAGACCCAGTACTTC. The variable domain in full, with the rest retrieved from reference TRBV11-3 and TRBJ2-5, is EAGVVQSPRYKIIEKKQPVAFWCNPISGHNTLYWYLQNLGQGPELLIRYENEEAVDDSQLPKDRFSAERLKGVDSTLKIQPAELGDSAVYLCASSLGGAKQETQYFGPGTRLLVL.

The chain couples TRBV5-1 to TRBJ2-7; possible D gene TRBD1, 6 bases. CDR3 length equals 13 residues. The germline V gene has CDR1 SGHRS and CDR2 YFSETQ. The germline V and J ends were trimmed by 7 bases and 3 bases, with 14 bases remaining between them. The DNA of the CDR3 is TGCGCCAGCCGGGGACAAGATGACTACGAGCAGTACTTC. Amino acids: CASRGQDDYEQYF.

This clone appeared a few times. The chain carries TRBV6-4 and TRBJ1-1, with D tentatively TRBD1 (5 bases). CDR1 and CDR2 (germline): MRHNA, SNTAGT. Trimming left V 10 bases short and J 7 bases short, with 13 bases between. The CDR3 loop spans 11 amino acids. CDR3 loop: CANREDSEAFF. The CDR3 nucleotides are TGTGCCAACCGGGAAGACAGTGAAGCTTTCTTT.

As concerns this clone: A far larger clone is just one base off, so this is likely a read error. Other DNA sequences in this sample translate to the same CDR3. The J gene is TRBJ1-4, the V gene TRBV28; D is unresolved. This CDR3 comprises 14 residues. CDR1 MDHEN and CDR2 SYDVKM come from the germline V gene. DNA of the CDR3: TGTGCCAGCAGCCAGGCTGCAACTAACGAAAAACTGTTTTTT. This sequence encodes CASSQAATNEKLFF.

The V call is TRBV7-9, the J call TRBJ1-4; D is possibly TRBD1 (6 bases). This CDR3 comprises 11 residues. CDR1 is SEHNR, CDR2 FQNEAQ, per germline (reference sequence). The V end lost 4 bases, the J end lost 14 bases, and 11 bases lay between the germline ends. CDR3 region: CASSSGQRLFF. Written as DNA, the CDR3 is TGTGCCAGCAGCTCCGGACAGAGGCTGTTTTTT.

The chain joins TRBV6-6 to TRBJ2-7; D gene ambiguous. The CDR3 length is 12 residues. Deletions cut 5 bases from V and 4 bases from J, with 9 bases between. Germline V CDR1 and CDR2: MNHNY, SVGAGI (reference sequence). The CDR3 loop is CASSPESYEQYF. Written as DNA, the CDR3 is TGTGCCAGCAGTCCAGAGTCGTACGAGCAGTACTTC.

In this sample, this clone turned up a few times. This rearrangement joins TRBV28 to TRBJ2-1; 10 nucleotides agree with TRBD2. The CDR3 loop spans 16 amino acids. J lost 5 bases, V lost 1 base, and 5 bases had no gene match. Germline lookup yields CDR1 MDHEN and CDR2 SYDVKM. CDR3 DNA sequence: TGTGCCAGCAGTTTATTTAGCGGGAGGTTCCACAATGAGCAGTTCTTC. Translation: CASSLFSGRFHNEQFF.

This chain joins TRBV5-1 and TRBJ2-3; TRBD1 matches at 7 bases. V lost 0 bases and J lost 4; bases outside the gene matches: 2. The CDR3 runs 14 residues. The germline V gene has CDR1 SGHRS and CDR2 YFSETQ. The CDR3 coding sequence is TGCGCCAGCAGCTTGGCACAGGGGCCAGATACGCAGTATTTT. Its translation: CASSLAQGPDTQYF.

The chain links TRBV7-9 to TRBJ2-2; tentative D call: TRBD1 (6 bases). The germline gives CDR1 SEHNR, CDR2 FQNEAQ (reference sequence). Trimming shortened V by 2 bases and J by 6 bases, and 13 bases separated the two germline ends. CDR3 length equals 15 residues. This CDR3 is CASSLMAGVAGELFF. The CDR3 DNA follows: TGTGCCAGCAGCTTAATGGCAGGGGTGGCCGGGGAGCTGTTTTTT.

The J gene is TRBJ2-7, the V gene TRBV6-1; a weak D match, TRBD1 (5 bases). Trimming left V 2 bases short and J 6 bases short, with 17 bases between. Germline CDR1 is MNHNS and CDR2 is SASEGT. This CDR3 is built from 15 residues. The CDR3 coding sequence is TGTGCCAGCAGTGAACAGGGATTTGACTTCTCCGAGCAGTACTTC. It encodes CASSEQGFDFSEQYF.

The J gene is TRBJ1-4, the V gene TRBV28; D is uncertain. Germline CDR1 reads MDHEN; CDR2 reads SYDVKM. This CDR3 comprises 11 residues. CDR3 residues: CASLANEKLFF. CDR3 nucleotide sequence: TGTGCGAGTCTAGCTAATGAAAAACTGTTTTTT. Complete variable domain (other parts from reference TRBV28 and TRBJ1-4): DVKVTQSSRYLVKRTGEKVFLECVQDMDHENMFWYRQDPGLGLRLIYFSYDVKMKEKGDIPEGYSVSREKKERFSLILESASTNQTSMYLCASLANEKLFFGSGTQLSVL.

The rearrangement uses TRBV7-3 and TRBJ2-7; D not resolved. Trimming stripped 5 bases from V and 0 bases from J, with 17 bases between. The CDR3 extends over 16 amino acids. CDR1 is SGHTA, CDR2 FQGTGA, per germline. CDR3 region: CASSPTDGIPSYEQYF. CDR3 bases: TGTGCCAGCAGCCCTACCGATGGGATACCCTCCTACGAGCAGTACTTC.

This chain uses TRBV25-1 with TRBJ1-1; D is undetermined. This CDR3 comprises 16 residues. Per germline, CDR1 MGHDK and CDR2 SYGVNS. With 1 base removed from V and 1 base from J, the gap between germline ends came to 13 bases. The CDR3 sequence: CASSEFGRAGNTEAFF. The CDR3 bases are TGTGCCAGCAGTGAATTCGGAAGGGCAGGGAACACTGAAGCTTTCTTT. The complete variable domain, with remaining parts taken from reference TRBV25-1 and TRBJ1-1, reads EADIYQTPRYLVIGTGKKITLECSQTMGHDKMYWYQQDPGMELHLIHYSYGVNSTEKGDLSSESTVSRIRTEHFPLTLESARPSHTSQYLCASSEFGRAGNTEAFFGQGTRLTVV.

The chain couples TRBV7-8 to TRBJ1-5, with no clear D. Deletions cut 0 bases from V and 9 bases from J, with 6 bases between. CDR1 and CDR2 from the germline V gene are SGHVS and FQNEAQ. The CDR3 is made up of 12 amino acids. As DNA, the CDR3 is TGTGCCAGCAGCTTAGCCAGTTTGCCCCAGCATTTT. This codes for CASSLASLPQHF.

V is TRBV4-2 and J is TRBJ1-2, with D possibly being TRBD1 (5 bases). The CDR3 loop spans 14 amino acids. The V end lost 2 bases, the J end lost 2 bases, and 9 bases lay between the germline ends. The germline V gene encodes CDR1 LGHNA and CDR2 YNFKEQ. The CDR3 loop reads CASSQPDRNYGYTF. In DNA form, the CDR3 reads TGTGCCAGCAGCCAACCTGACAGAAACTATGGCTACACCTTC.

In this sample, this clone turned up a few times. A read error may explain this, as a much larger clone is one base away. The same CDR3 arises from other DNA sequences in this sample as well. J is TRBJ2-5 and V is TRBV5-4; 7 bases align to TRBD2. Germline V gene sequence: CDR1 SGHNT, CDR2 YYREEE (reference sequence). The CDR3 spans 14 residues. This chain's CDR3 is CASSPSSGQETQYF. The DNA for the CDR3 is TGTGCTAGCAGCCCGTCTAGCGGACAAGAGACCCAGTACTTC. Filled out from reference TRBV5-4 and TRBJ2-5, the complete variable domain reads ETGVTQSPTHLIKTRGQQVTLRCSSQSGHNTVSWYQQALGQGPQFIFQYYREEENGRGNFPPRFSGLQFPNYSSELNVNALELDDSALYLCASSPSSGQETQYFGPGTRLLVL.

V is TRBV27 and J is TRBJ1-2; D remains unclear. Trimming shortened V by 8 bases and J by 4 bases, and 17 bases separated the two germline ends. Germline lookup yields CDR1 MNHEY and CDR2 SMNVEV (reference sequence). This CDR3 has 14 residues. In DNA form, the CDR3 reads TGTGCCAGCCGAAACTTGACTACGACCTATGGCTACACCTTC. Its translation is CASRNLTTTYGYTF.

Regarding this clone: This likely stems from a read error, as it lies one base from a far larger clone. Other DNA sequences in this specimen translate into the identical CDR3. This rearrangement joins TRBV30 to TRBJ1-2; TRBD1 might be the D (5 bases). CDR1 is GTSNPN and CDR2 is SVGIG in the germline V gene (reference sequence). Trimming shortened V by 1 base and J by 7 bases, and 10 bases separated the two germline ends. The CDR3 has 12 amino acids. Written as DNA, the CDR3 is TGTGCCTGGAGTGAACAGGCTGGTGGCTACACCTTC. This codes for CAWSEQAGGYTF.